This T cell receptor beta chain was found in a study of T cells in women clearing cervical HPV infection. In the study overall: Controls' single incident HPV16 infection cleared within 12 months without precancer. Blood came at first lesion visit for cases, post-clearance for controls. Study-level points and caveats: It is unknown whether associations predate infection; no effector/memory or HPV-specific sorting. CIN3+ cases had significantly higher TCR repertoire richness than controls, but evenness did not differ.

V shed 2 bases and J shed 7 bases, with 8 bases lying between them. The CDR3 sequence is 11 residues long. Germline CDR1 GTSNPN, CDR2 SVGIG (reference sequence). With regard to this clone: Its specificity is not known. The read falls 3 residues short of the CDR3 end, and the missing part is taken from the germline J gene.

Produced via immunoSEQ multiplex PCR; TCRdb's table is partial and in-frame only. Its listing shows 10,000 to 15,000 clones. Sequenced input: blood buffy coat. The clonotype was recovered from a woman between 18 and 70 years old with a cervical HPV16 infection that either progressed to CIN3+ or cleared (not recorded which). The J gene is TRBJ2-5, the V gene TRBV30, with D unresolved. CDR3 DNA (partial): TGTGCCTGGAGTAACGCCAGGACC. Protein sequence: CAWSNART. The whole CDR3 protein is CAWSNARTQYF.